A single sample gave rise to the 12 T cell receptor beta chains below, sequenced in a study of tumor-infiltrating lymphocytes in primary liver carcinoma. The authors took blood RNA from unsorted whole blood and also extracted germline DNA. Total RNA amounting to around 450 ng was the source from which TCR beta cDNA was made with a constant-region primer. Libraries of TCR beta came from three nested multiplex PCR rounds with slightly modified ARM-PCR. The first two PCR rounds, approximately 11 cycles each, used TRBV1-TRBV30 forward primers and a C-beta reverse primer. Each CDR3 protein gets one entry after TCRdb re-called the multiplex PCR reads with MiXCR. Here the sample spans about 320,000 distinct CDR3 sequences, 65% being singletons. The specimen was peripheral blood. Source of these receptors: a man in his forties with primary liver carcinoma and hepatitis B virus infection.

V is TRBV6-6 and J is TRBJ1-1; D gene ambiguous. The length of the CDR3 is 12 residues. The V end was cut by 2 bases, the J end by 7 bases, with 8 bases between. The V gene's germline CDR1 is MNHNY and CDR2 SVGAGI (reference sequence). CDR3 in amino acids: CASSYTRDEAFF. CDR3 DNA: TGTGCCAGCAGTTACACGAGGGATGAAGCTTTCTTT.

This clonotype was seen more than once but under ten times. Here the CDR3 omits its conserved ending phenylalanine or tryptophan, so a read error is the likely source. The rearrangement links TRBV28 to TRBJ1-5, with a tentative D call TRBD1 (6 bases). Germline lookup yields CDR1 MDHEN and CDR2 SYDVKM. The CDR3 covers 14 residues. With 3 bases removed from V and 6 bases from J, the gap between germline ends came to 12 bases. The CDR3 bases are TGTGCCAGCAGTTTGGTGGGGGCTACTCAGCCCCAGCATCTT. Translated: CASSLVGATQPQHL.

With respect to this clonotype: At one end the junction does not follow the germline gene, possibly because of a read error. The chain uses TRBV4-3 and TRBJ2-5; 11 nucleotides match TRBD2. CDR3 length equals 17 residues. Germline CDR1 reads LGHNA; CDR2 reads YSLEER. The CDR3 spells CASGQVASGRTGETQYF. The CDR3 DNA reads as TGCGCCAGCGGCCAAGTGGCTAGCGGGAGGACTGGTGAGACCCAGTACTTC.

For this clonotype: One junction end does not reproduce the germline sequence, and a read error may be involved. The chain is built from TRBV11-2 and TRBJ2-3; no firm D call. CDR1 and CDR2 (germline): SGHAT, FQNNGV. The CDR3 contains 14 residues. DNA for the CDR3: TGTGGCAGCAGCTTAGCTGGGATCGCAGATACGCAGTATTTT. Protein product: CGSSLAGIADTQYF.

A note on this clonotype: At one boundary the junction diverges from the germline segment, which might be a read error. The chain couples TRBV29-1 to TRBJ2-2, with D perhaps matching TRBD2 (6 bases). CDR1 is SQVTM and CDR2 is ANQGSEA in the germline V gene. There are 15 residues in the CDR3. CDR3 DNA sequence: TGCAGCGTTGTACGCGGGGAATTGGACTCCGGGGAACTGTTTTTT. Protein sequence: CSVVRGELDSGELFF.

Comments on this clonotype: A much larger clone differs from this one at a single base, so this may be a read error. No conserved phenylalanine or tryptophan ends this CDR3, so it is likely a read error. The DNA for the CDR3 is TGTGCCAGCAGCCGGGACAGTAATTCACCCCTCCACCTT. It codes for CASSRDSNSPLHL. This chain uses TRBV28 with TRBJ1-6; 7 positions match TRBD1. This CDR3 comprises 13 residues. CDR1 is MDHEN and CDR2 is SYDVKM in the germline V gene. V lost 6 bases and J lost 6; bases outside the gene matches: 2.

Concerning this clonotype itself: The germline gene is not matched at one end of the junction; a read error may be the cause. This rearrangement joins TRBV5-3 to TRBJ2-5; unclear D gene. TRBV5-3 qualifies as an ORF whose function is uncertain. The length of the CDR3 is 11 residues. DNA for the CDR3: TGTGCCGGAAGCTTCCAAGAGACCCAGTACTTC. Amino acids: CAGSFQETQYF.

Comment on this clonotype: At one end, the junction sequence differs from germline, possibly due to a read error. The genes are TRBV11-3 and TRBJ1-2; D not certain. Germline values: CDR1 SGHNT, CDR2 YENEEA. The CDR3 sequence is 13 residues long. CDR3 in amino acids: CASSHISRWSYTF. Written as DNA, the CDR3 is TGTGCCAGCAGCCATATCAGCCGATGGAGCTACACCTTT.

The V call is TRBV4-3, the J call TRBJ2-7, with D unresolved. Trimming stripped 0 bases from V and 2 bases from J, with 17 bases between. There are 17 residues in the CDR3. The germline gives CDR1 LGHNA, CDR2 YSLEER. CDR3 sequence (DNA): TGCGCCAGCAGCCAAGATACATGCCGGACGGCCGCCTACGAGCAGTACTTC. Protein: CASSQDTCRTAAYEQYF.

Regarding this clonotype: Possible read error: a much larger clone is one base away. The chain is built from TRBV6-2 or TRBV6-3 and TRBJ2-3, with D perhaps TRBD2 (6 bases). Germline CDR1 is MNHEY and CDR2 is SVGEGT. The length of the CDR3 is 18 residues. DNA of the CDR3: TGTGCCAGCACCCGAGGAGGGAGCCTGCGCGAAAACACATATACGCAGTATTTT. It translates to CASTRGGSLRENTYTQYF.

The chain employs TRBV7-8 and TRBJ1-2; TRBD1 is a possible D gene (6 bases). CDR3 length: 16 amino acids. CDR1 SGHVS and CDR2 FQNEAQ come from the germline V gene. The V gene lost 5 bases and the J gene lost 7 bases, with 23 bases spanning the gap. DNA of the CDR3: TGTGCCAGCAGCCCAAGGGGGGGATCAGGATTGCGTGGCTACACCTTC. This encodes CASSPRGGSGLRGYTF.

The gene calls are TRBV28 and TRBJ2-2; TRBD1 is a possible D gene (6 bases). CDR1 is MDHEN and CDR2 is SYDVKM in the germline V gene. Trimming pared 4 bases from V and 7 bases from J, leaving 19 bases between. The CDR3 is 16 residues long. Written as DNA, the CDR3 is TGTGCCAGCAGTTCCCGGACAGCCCCCGATTTCGGGGAGCTGTTTTTT. Amino acid sequence: CASSSRTAPDFGELFF.